This T cell receptor beta chain was identified during a study of identical twins. This CDR3 has 12 residues. The V end lost 3 bases, the J end lost 5 bases, and 7 bases lay between the germline ends. cDNA molecules carried unique molecular identifiers, and template switching added a universal primer site. MiXCR was run by TCRdb on the 5' RACE reads, yielding one entry per CDR3 protein. The sample gives roughly 190,000 distinct CDR3 sequences, roughly 15% of which show up once; 40% is in the top ten. The same sample was also used in a study of T cells expressing NK-cell markers. Turning to that study: Among the experiments, several used an anti-gamma-delta TCR antibody to restrict sorting to alpha-beta TCR T cells.

The specimen was CD8+ T cells sorted from blood. The TCR originated in a woman aged 18-29 years in good health. The rearrangement uses TRBV12-3 or TRBV12-4 and TRBJ1-1; D remains unclear. Here the CDR3 DNA reads TGTGCCAGCAGTTTCTATGGGACTGAAGCTTTCTTT. Its protein product is CASSFYGTEAFF.